Many counts were recorded for the clone carrying this T cell receptor beta chain. The antigen remains unidentified. This sample is drawn from a study of CD8 T cells in ankylosing spondylitis. This CDR3 comprises 13 residues. Germline lookup yields CDR1 SEHNR and CDR2 FQNEAQ (reference sequence). J gave up 10 bases and V 5 bases, and 3 bases lay outside the gene matches. Using its own MiXCR run on the 5' RACE reads, TCRdb lists one record per CDR3 protein. There are approximately 540,000 distinct CDR3 sequences in the sample; over 9.5% occur only once, and over 6.5% lies in the top ten. Study conclusions and caveats: A motif of fewer than ten highly homologous TCR beta variants was seen as apparently characteristic of ankylosing spondylitis blood. As for the disease-linked clones, they showed a CD8+ phenotype and occurred at relatively low frequencies in peripheral blood.

This TCR came from a male donor with ankylosing spondylitis. Sequenced input: blood, either unsorted or a sorted T cell fraction (not recorded which). V is TRBV7-9 and J is TRBJ1-6, with 9 bases lining up with TRBD1. The CDR3 bases are TGTGCCAGCAGCCGGGACAGGGACTCACCCCTCCACTTT. Translated: CASSRDRDSPLHF.